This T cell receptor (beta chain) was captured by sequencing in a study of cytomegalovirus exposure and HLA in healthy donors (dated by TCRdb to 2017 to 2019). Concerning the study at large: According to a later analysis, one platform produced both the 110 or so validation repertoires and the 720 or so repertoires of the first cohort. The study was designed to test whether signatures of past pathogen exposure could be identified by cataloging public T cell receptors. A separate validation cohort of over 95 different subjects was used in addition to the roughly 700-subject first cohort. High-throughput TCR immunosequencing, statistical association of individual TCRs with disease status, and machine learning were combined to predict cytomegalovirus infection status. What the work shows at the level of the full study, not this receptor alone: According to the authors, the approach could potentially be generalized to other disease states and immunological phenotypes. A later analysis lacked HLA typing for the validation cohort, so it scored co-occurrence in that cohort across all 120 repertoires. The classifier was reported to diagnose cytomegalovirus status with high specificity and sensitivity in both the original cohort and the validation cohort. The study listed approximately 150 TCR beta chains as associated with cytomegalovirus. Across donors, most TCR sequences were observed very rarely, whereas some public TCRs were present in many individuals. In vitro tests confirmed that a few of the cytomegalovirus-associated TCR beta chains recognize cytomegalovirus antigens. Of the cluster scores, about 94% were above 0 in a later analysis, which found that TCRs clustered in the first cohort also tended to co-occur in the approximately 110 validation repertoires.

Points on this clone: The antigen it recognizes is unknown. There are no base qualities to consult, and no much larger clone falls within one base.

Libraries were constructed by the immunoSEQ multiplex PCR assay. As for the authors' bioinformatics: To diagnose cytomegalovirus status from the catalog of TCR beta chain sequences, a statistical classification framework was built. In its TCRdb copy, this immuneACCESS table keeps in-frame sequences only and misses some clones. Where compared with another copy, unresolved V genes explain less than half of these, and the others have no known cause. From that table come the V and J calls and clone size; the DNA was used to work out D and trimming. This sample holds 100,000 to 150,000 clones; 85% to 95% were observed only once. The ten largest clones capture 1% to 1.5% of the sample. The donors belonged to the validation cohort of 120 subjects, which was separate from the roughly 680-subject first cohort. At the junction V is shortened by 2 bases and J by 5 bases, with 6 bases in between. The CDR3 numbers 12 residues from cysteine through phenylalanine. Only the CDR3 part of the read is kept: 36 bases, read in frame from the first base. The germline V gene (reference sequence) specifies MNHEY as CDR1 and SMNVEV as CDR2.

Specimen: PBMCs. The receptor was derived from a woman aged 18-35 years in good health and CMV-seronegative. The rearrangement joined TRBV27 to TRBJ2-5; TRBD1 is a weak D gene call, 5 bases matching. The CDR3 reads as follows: CASSLAGETQYF. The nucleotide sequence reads TGTGCCAGCAGTTTAGCAGGGGAGACCCAGTACTTC.